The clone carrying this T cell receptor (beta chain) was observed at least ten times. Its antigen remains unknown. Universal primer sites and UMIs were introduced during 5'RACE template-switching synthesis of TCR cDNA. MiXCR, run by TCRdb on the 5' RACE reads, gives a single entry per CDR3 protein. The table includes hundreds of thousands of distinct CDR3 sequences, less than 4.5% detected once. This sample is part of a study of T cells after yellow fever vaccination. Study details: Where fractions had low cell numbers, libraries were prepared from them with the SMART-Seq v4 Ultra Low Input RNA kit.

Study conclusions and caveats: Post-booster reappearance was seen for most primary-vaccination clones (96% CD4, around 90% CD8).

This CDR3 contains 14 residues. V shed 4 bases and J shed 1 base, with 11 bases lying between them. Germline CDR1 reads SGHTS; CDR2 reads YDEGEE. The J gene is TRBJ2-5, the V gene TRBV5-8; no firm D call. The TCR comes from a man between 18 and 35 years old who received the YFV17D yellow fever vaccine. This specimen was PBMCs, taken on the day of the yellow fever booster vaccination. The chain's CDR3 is CASSPTGSQETQYF. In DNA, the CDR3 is TGTGCCAGCAGCCCCACGGGCTCCCAAGAGACCCAGTACTTC.